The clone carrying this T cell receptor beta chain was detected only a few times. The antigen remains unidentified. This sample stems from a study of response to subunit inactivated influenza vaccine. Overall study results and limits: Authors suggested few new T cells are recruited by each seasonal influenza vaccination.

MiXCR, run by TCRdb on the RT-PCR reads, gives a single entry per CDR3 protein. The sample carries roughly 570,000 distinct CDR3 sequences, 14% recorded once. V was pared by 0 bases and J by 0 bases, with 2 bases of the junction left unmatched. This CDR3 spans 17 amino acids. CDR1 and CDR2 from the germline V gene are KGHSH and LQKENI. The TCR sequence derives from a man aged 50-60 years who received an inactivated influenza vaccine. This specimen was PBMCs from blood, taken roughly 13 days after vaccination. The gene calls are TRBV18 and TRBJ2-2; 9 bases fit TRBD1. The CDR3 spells CASSPPGQGTNTGELFF. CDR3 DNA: TGTGCCAGCTCACCACCTGGACAGGGGACGAACACCGGGGAGCTGTTTTTT. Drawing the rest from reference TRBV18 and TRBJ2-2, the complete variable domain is NAGVMQNPRHLVRRRGQEARLRCSPMKGHSHVYWYRQLPEEGLKFMVYLQKENIIDESGMPKERFSAEFPKEGPSILRIQQVVRGDSAAYFCASSPPGQGTNTGELFFGEGSRLTVL.